The text below deals with one TCR beta chain. Antigen unknown. This sample stems from a study of Tregs in tolerant kidney transplant recipients. Study-level results: No direct test of biological reproducibility was done here. Findings come from small patient numbers and require larger validation.

Related graft donors supplied nonmyeloablative bone marrow transplants, and mixed chimerism was transient. CD4+CD25+CD127- Tregs, CD4+CD25- non-Tregs, CD4 and CD8 cells were sorted. Repertoires were generated with immunoSEQ multiplex PCR, while TCRdb's copy carries only in-frame clones and drops some. This table holds around 50,000 clones, approximately 89% found once. The junction had 6 bases not matched to a gene; V was cut back by 0 bases and J by 2 bases. Germline V gene data show CDR1 as LGHNA and CDR2 as YNFKEQ. The CDR3 runs to 16 residues. V usage is TRBV4-2 and J usage is TRBJ2-7; 8 nucleotides agree with TRBD2. This specimen was CD8+ T cells from blood (PBMCs), taken 12 months after the transplant. The source of this sequence is a human patient who received a combined kidney and bone marrow transplant. Some T cells could come from the graft donor. The CDR3 here is CASSQDPFSGAYEQYF. The CDR3 nucleotides are TGTGCCAGCAGCCAAGATCCGTTTAGCGGGGCCTACGAGCAGTACTTC.